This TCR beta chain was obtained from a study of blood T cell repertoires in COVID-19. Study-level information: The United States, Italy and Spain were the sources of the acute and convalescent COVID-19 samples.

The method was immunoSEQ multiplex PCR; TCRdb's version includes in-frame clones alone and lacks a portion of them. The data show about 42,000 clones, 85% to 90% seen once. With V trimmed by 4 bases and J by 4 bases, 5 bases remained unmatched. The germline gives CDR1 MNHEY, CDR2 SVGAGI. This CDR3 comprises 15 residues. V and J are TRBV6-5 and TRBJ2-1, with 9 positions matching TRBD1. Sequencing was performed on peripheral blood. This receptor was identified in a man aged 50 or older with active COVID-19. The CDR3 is CASSSRTGVYNEQFF. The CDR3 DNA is TGTGCCAGCAGTTCCAGGACAGGGGTTTACAATGAGCAGTTCTTC.